The clone carrying this T cell receptor beta chain occurred once. The sample comes from a study of T cells in tumors and immune-related adverse events. Here immunoSEQ multiplex PCR was the method, and the copy in TCRdb shows in-frame clones only, minus some. The repertoire holds roughly 790 clones, approximately 87% seen once, with roughly 20% in the top ten. Germline-derived CDR1 and CDR2 are SEHNR and FQNEAQ (reference sequence). With 6 bases removed from V and 5 bases from J, the gap between germline ends came to 9 bases. This CDR3 region has 12 residues. The sample here was kidney tissue, taken from a patient treated with anti-PD-1 therapy. This receptor was obtained from a female donor with metastatic renal cell carcinoma. The rearrangement links TRBV7-9 to TRBJ2-3; no firm D call. The CDR3 DNA is TGTGCCAGCAGTTTTGAAGGAGATACGCAGTATTTT. The encoded protein is CASSFEGDTQYF.